One and the same sample provided the 17 T cell receptor beta chains below, sequenced in a study of blood T cell repertoires in COVID-19. Produced via immunoSEQ multiplex PCR; TCRdb's table is partial and in-frame only. The table includes 200,000 to 250,000 clones, 80% to 90% detected once. Sequenced: peripheral blood. The receptor set was obtained from a woman of 80 years or more with COVID-19, enrolled during active disease.

As DNA, the CDR3 is TGCAGCGTTGAGGCCCGAGGGAAGGGTCAGTACTTC. Its translation is CSVEARGKGQYF. The V call is TRBV29-1, the J call TRBJ2-4, with D possibly being TRBD2 (5 bases). CDR1 and CDR2 from the germline V gene are SQVTM and ANQGSEA. The CDR3 is 12 residues long. The germline V and J ends were trimmed by 3 bases and 12 bases, with 15 bases remaining between them.

V and J are TRBV2 and TRBJ2-5, with TRBD1 identical over 11 bases. The V gene end was trimmed by 3 bases and the J gene end by 4 bases; junction bases not matched to a gene: 7. In germline, CDR1 is SNHLY, CDR2 FYNNEI. This CDR3 is built from 16 residues. CDR3 in amino acids: CASSDRTGGRGETQYF. The CDR3 nucleotides are TGTGCCAGCAGTGATAGGACAGGGGGCCGAGGAGAGACCCAGTACTTC.

J is TRBJ2-7 and V is TRBV15; possibly TRBD2 for D (6 bases). Germline values: CDR1 LNHNV, CDR2 YYDKDF (reference sequence). Trimming left V 4 bases short and J 1 base short, with 14 bases between. This CDR3 contains 15 residues. The CDR3 spells CATSIRIGGSYEQYF. CDR3 in DNA: TGTGCCACCAGCATCAGGATAGGAGGGTCCTACGAGCAGTACTTC. Full variable domain (rest looked up from reference TRBV15 and TRBJ2-7): DAMVIQNPRYQVTQFGKPVTLSCSQTLNHNVMYWYQQKSSQAPKLLFHYYDKDFNNEADTPDNFQSRRPNTSFCFLDIRSPGLGDTAMYLCATSIRIGGSYEQYFGPGTRLTVT.

The chain is built from TRBV5-6 and TRBJ2-5; D is perhaps TRBD1 (6 bases). Germline V gene sequence: CDR1 SGHDT, CDR2 YYEEEE. The CDR3 is 16 residues long. V lost 4 bases to trimming and J lost 5 bases, with 21 bases between them. In DNA, the CDR3 is TGTGCCAGCAGCGCACTCCTGACAGGTTCGTCGGAGACCCAGTACTTC. Its protein product is CASSALLTGSSETQYF.

The chain is built from TRBV7-2 and TRBJ2-2, with 12 bases identical to TRBD2. V lost 0 bases and J lost 11; bases outside the gene matches: 4. In germline, CDR1 is SGHTA, CDR2 FQGNSA. CDR3 length: 15 amino acids. In DNA form, the CDR3 reads TGTGCCAGCAGCTTAGCGCTAGCGGGGGGGTTAGAGCTGTTTTTT. This codes for CASSLALAGGLELFF. Based on the CDR3 plus reference TRBV7-2 and TRBJ2-2, the full variable domain is GAGVSQSPSNKVTEKGKDVELRCDPISGHTALYWYRQSLGQGLEFLIYFQGNSAPDKSGLPSDRFSAERTGGSVSTLTIQRTQQEDSAVYLCASSLALAGGLELFFGEGSRLTVL.

The chain has TRBV12-3 or TRBV12-4 and TRBJ1-2; D not certain. Trimming took 4 bases from V and 10 from J, leaving 13 bases between them. This CDR3 has 12 amino acids. CDR3 loop: CASSSLEGVYTF. DNA of the CDR3: TGTGCCAGCAGTTCCCTGGAGGGTGTCTACACCTTC.

V and J are TRBV3-1 (or the pseudogene TRBV3-2) and TRBJ1-2, with 7 bases fitting TRBD1. Germline V gene data show CDR1 as LGHDT and CDR2 as YNNKEL (reference sequence). The J segment lost 3 bases and the V segment lost 4 bases, leaving 8 bases of the junction unmatched. The CDR3 runs 15 residues. The CDR3 sequence is CASSPTGAVDYGYTF. CDR3 nucleotides: TGTGCCAGCAGCCCCACAGGGGCTGTGGACTATGGCTACACCTTC.

The CDR3 protein is CASSQNAHSSRSYNEQFF. As DNA, the CDR3 is TGTGCCAGCAGCCAAAACGCCCACTCTAGCCGATCCTACAATGAGCAGTTCTTC. The chain uses TRBV3-1 (or the pseudogene TRBV3-2) and TRBJ2-1, with D tentatively TRBD2 (5 bases). CDR1 is LGHDT and CDR2 is YNNKEL in the germline V gene (reference sequence). The CDR3 loop spans 18 amino acids. V was cut by 2 bases and J by 1 base, with 18 bases left in between.

Here the CDR3 reads CASRTHRVNTEAFF. CDR3 nucleotides: TGTGCCAGCAGAACACACAGGGTGAACACTGAAGCTTTCTTT. V is TRBV27 and J is TRBJ1-1, with a tentative D call TRBD1 (6 bases). V was cut by 6 bases and J by 0 bases, with 11 bases left in between. The CDR3 sequence is 14 residues long. Germline V gene lookup returns CDR1 MNHEY and CDR2 SMNVEV (reference sequence).

Details on this clone: Mismatch with germline at one junction end may stem from a read error. The J gene is TRBJ1-1, the V gene TRBV28; 8 positions agree with TRBD1. The CDR3 extends over 16 amino acids. Germline CDR1 is MDHEN and CDR2 is SYDVKM. CDR3 protein: CASTVLDRVVKTEAFF. The CDR3 nucleotides are TGTGCCAGCACCGTCCTGGACAGGGTAGTGAAAACTGAAGCTTTCTTT.

V usage is TRBV3-1 (or the pseudogene TRBV3-2) and J usage is TRBJ1-4, with D uncertain. Trimming stripped 4 bases from V and 0 bases from J, with 9 bases between. Germline V CDR1 and CDR2: LGHDT, YNNKEL (reference sequence). This CDR3 has 15 amino acids. The CDR3 DNA reads as TGTGCCAGCAGCCCCTACCTTGCAACTAATGAAAAACTGTTTTTT. Protein product: CASSPYLATNEKLFF.

About this clone: This same CDR3 is encoded by further DNA sequences in the sample. The rearrangement uses TRBV6-2 or TRBV6-3 and TRBJ2-7; 11 bases are a match to TRBD2. With 6 bases clipped from V and 6 bases from J, the junction kept 10 bases outside the gene matches. Germline V gene sequence: CDR1 MNHEY, CDR2 SVGEGT. The length of the CDR3 is 15 residues. This CDR3 reads CASSHTSGSFGEQYF. The DNA for the CDR3 is TGTGCCAGCAGCCATACTAGCGGGAGTTTTGGCGAGCAGTACTTC.

The rearrangement joins TRBV19 to TRBJ1-5; 9 bases align to TRBD1. V shed 6 bases and J 5 bases; nucleotides not matched to a gene: 11. The length of the CDR3 is 16 residues. Germline V gene lookup returns CDR1 LNHDA and CDR2 SQIVND (reference sequence). CDR3 residues: CASRMLGTGRDQPQHF. CDR3 DNA sequence: TGTGCCAGTAGGATGCTCGGGACAGGGCGGGATCAGCCCCAGCATTTT. Together with reference TRBV19 and TRBJ1-5, the CDR3 gives the full variable domain: DGGITQSPKYLFRKEGQNVTLSCEQNLNHDAMYWYRQDPGQGLRLIYYSQIVNDFQKGDIAEGYSVSREKKESFPLTVTSAQKNPTAFYLCASRMLGTGRDQPQHFGDGTRLSIL.

The V gene is TRBV6-5, the J gene TRBJ1-1; TRBD1 matches at 9 bases. Germline loops: CDR1 MNHEY, CDR2 SVGAGI. The CDR3 runs 14 residues. The trim removed 6 bases at V and 1 base at J, leaving 3 bases unmatched. In nucleotides, the CDR3 is TGTGCCAGCAGGAGGACAGGGGAGAACACTGAAGCTTTCTTT. As protein: CASRRTGENTEAFF.

This rearrangement joins TRBV3-1 (or the pseudogene TRBV3-2) to TRBJ2-7; TRBD2 agrees at 8 bases. The CDR3 has 14 residues. V gave up 1 base and J gave up 5 bases; unmatched junction bases: 4. Looked up from germline, CDR1 is LGHDT and CDR2 is YNNKEL (reference sequence). Here the CDR3 DNA reads TGTGCCAGCAGCCAAGGGGGACTAGTAGACGAGCAGTACTTC. Its protein product is CASSQGGLVDEQYF.

The chain has TRBV29-1 and TRBJ2-6; D is uncertain. Germline V gives CDR1 SQVTM, CDR2 ANQGSEA. The CDR3 has 11 residues. V lost 5 bases to trimming and J lost 4 bases, with 3 bases between them. The CDR3 nucleotides read TGCAGCGTTCGGGGGGCCAACGTCCTGACTTTC. Its protein is CSVRGANVLTF.

The genes are TRBV19 and TRBJ1-5, with 7 positions matching TRBD1. V shed 8 bases and J 1 base; nucleotides not matched to a gene: 8. Germline CDR1 and CDR2: LNHDA and SQIVND (reference sequence). CDR3 length: 15 residues. In DNA form, the CDR3 reads TGTGCCAGTCGAACAGGGGCACTAAGCAATCAGCCCCAGCATTTT. Translated: CASRTGALSNQPQHF.